This T cell receptor beta chain came from a study of T cells in Graves' hyperthyroidism and ophthalmopathy (dated by TCRdb to between 2018 and 2021). Notes on the research overall: Peripheral blood samples were taken at the time of initial diagnosis, prior to any treatment. To identify TCR V-J signatures that set the groups apart, the researchers used a discovery cohort of roughly 100 patients, made up of 43 with Graves' ophthalmopathy and some 58 with stable Graves' hyperthyroidism. The study also compared thyroid tissue and blood T-cell repertoires from roughly six Graves' hyperthyroidism patients. According to the paper, TCR Vbeta CDR3 sequencing was carried out on some 140 peripheral blood samples, which came from under 50 ophthalmopathy, around 75 hyperthyroidism and roughly 17 progressor patients. After sampling, hyperthyroidism patients received methimazole starting at 30 mg daily, and ophthalmopathy patients received high-dose intravenous methylprednisolone. The roughly 91 discovery patients were randomly split 7:3 into training and test sets. Prospective prediction of ophthalmopathy was tested in an independent validation cohort of approximately 18 hyperthyroidism patients and 17 patients who later progressed to ophthalmopathy. Study-wide findings and limitations: A 13 V-J signature model separated ophthalmopathy from stable hyperthyroidism, with about 90% sensitivity and around 84% specificity in cross-validation and 80%/75% in testing. Sample size was not statistically predetermined, and investigators were not blinded to group allocation. In validation, the model predicted progression to ophthalmopathy with over 60% sensitivity and less than 75% specificity, a median of approximately 6.7 months before onset. Blood samples also contained most of the expanded thyroid clonotypes (frequency above 0.001), which suggests that blood repertoires may reflect thyroid immune responses.

CDR1 and CDR2 (LGHNA, YNFKEQ) derive from the germline V gene. V drops 3 bases and J drops 3 bases, leaving 13 bases in between. Taken from cysteine to phenylalanine, the CDR3 has 15 residues. Only the CDR3 DNA is retained, 45 bases long and in frame from the first base. Stable Graves' hyperthyroidism was defined as the absence of progression to ophthalmopathy over 18 months of follow-up. Hyperthyroidism patients were newly diagnosed, had a disease duration of under 2 months, and were aged 18 to 65 years. Patients with uncontrolled infections, other autoimmune diseases, pregnancy or lactation were excluded. Diagnoses relied on clinical symptoms, serum thyroxine and TRAb, thyroid ultrasound and orbital computed tomography. Ficoll-Paque density gradient centrifugation was used to isolate PBMCs from about 9 ml of fresh peripheral blood. Total RNA was extracted using Trizol reagent, and RNA quality was assessed on an Agilent 2100 Bioanalyzer.

TCR beta CDR3 regions were amplified from RNA transcripts. The TCR CDR3 was subjected to a first round of RT-PCR using the HTBI primer set and the Qiagen OneStep RT-PCR kit. A second multiplex PCR round built the libraries, followed by size selection and purification. The libraries were sequenced on an Illumina HiSeq2000 using paired-end 100 bp reads. In the original analysis: SOAPnuke was used to process the raw data, throwing out any read that contained adapters or uncalled bases, had a mean Phred below 15, or lacked an exact constant-primer or identifier match. COPE v1.2.5 was used to merge the high-quality paired reads, and each unique nucleotide sequence was defined as a clonotype. Clonotypes were aligned to IMGT TRBV, TRBD and TRBJ reference segments using MiTCR v1.1. Only V-J combinations with frequency above 0.0001, covering about 99% of repertoires, were analysed. A TCS score was defined as the ratio between F50 (clonal expansion) and ExV (chaos), using BLOSUM62-based TCRdist between CDR3 peptides within each V-J. Welch's t-statistics and random forest reduced 500 to 650 V-J features to roughly 13, which were used in a naive Bayes classifier (R e1071). The raw public reads went through TCRdb reprocessing: fastp at Q25, MiXCR clone calling, in-frame beta chains kept. Identical CDR3 protein sequences are pooled into one entry, listed with their most common genes and DNA. The V and J calls follow TCRdb's processing rather than the paper's. This sample lists 380,000 or so distinct CDR3 sequences; about 14% were detected once. Of the sample, 20% to 25% falls within the top ten clones.

Notes on this clonotype: Its antigen remains undetermined. No base-level quality is on record; no much larger clone is a single base apart.

Sequenced material: blood. This chain is built from TRBV4-2 and TRBJ2-3; the D assignment is uncertain and may be TRBD1 or TRBD2, with 5 bases supporting each. The TCR was taken from a woman aged 25 to 45 with Graves' hyperthyroidism. The CDR3 has the sequence CASSQGEISTDTQYF. The sequenced DNA: TGTGCCAGCAGCCAGGGGGAAATTTCAACAGATACGCAGTATTTT.